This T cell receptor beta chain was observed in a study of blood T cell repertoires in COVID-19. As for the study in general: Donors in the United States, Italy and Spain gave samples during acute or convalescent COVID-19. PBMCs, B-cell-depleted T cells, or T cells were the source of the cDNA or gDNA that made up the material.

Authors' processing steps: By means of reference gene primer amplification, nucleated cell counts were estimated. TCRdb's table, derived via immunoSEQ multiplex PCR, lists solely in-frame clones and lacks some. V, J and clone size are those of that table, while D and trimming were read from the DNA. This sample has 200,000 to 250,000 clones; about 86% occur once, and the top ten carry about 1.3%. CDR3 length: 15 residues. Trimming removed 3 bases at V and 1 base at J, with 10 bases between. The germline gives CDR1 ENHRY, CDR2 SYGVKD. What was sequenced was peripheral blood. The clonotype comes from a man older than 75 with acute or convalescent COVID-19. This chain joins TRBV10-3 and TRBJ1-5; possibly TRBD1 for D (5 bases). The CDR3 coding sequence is TGTGCCATCAGTGATATTAAGGGGAGCAATCAGCCCCAGCATTTT. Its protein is CAISDIKGSNQPQHF.